The following is a T cell receptor (beta chain) sequence with its context. Its antigen is unidentified. Produced via immunoSEQ multiplex PCR; TCRdb's table is partial and in-frame only. The sample contains about 90,000 clones, 90% of which appear only once. The sample belongs to a study of PD-1 blockade in classical Hodgkin lymphoma. The germline CDR1 and CDR2 sequences are MNHNS and SASEGT. V was shortened by 1 base and J by 0 bases, with 1 base between the two germline ends. The length of the CDR3 is 14 residues. Study conclusions and caveats: Whoever responded completely had baseline diversity much like that seen in newly diagnosed patients.

Sample time point: cycle 4 day 1 (C4D1), after more than 5 weeks of nivolumab. There was relapse after autologous stem cell transplantation in every patient, and there was variation in brentuximab vedotin exposure. This specimen was peripheral blood mononuclear cells (PBMCs), taken before the fourth cycle of nivolumab. The chain is built from TRBV6-1 and TRBJ2-6; D gene uncertain. The sequence was obtained from a human donor with classical Hodgkin lymphoma. CDR3 in DNA: TGTGCCAGCAGTGAAGGCTCTGGGGCCAACGTCCTGACTTTC. Encoded protein: CASSEGSGANVLTF.